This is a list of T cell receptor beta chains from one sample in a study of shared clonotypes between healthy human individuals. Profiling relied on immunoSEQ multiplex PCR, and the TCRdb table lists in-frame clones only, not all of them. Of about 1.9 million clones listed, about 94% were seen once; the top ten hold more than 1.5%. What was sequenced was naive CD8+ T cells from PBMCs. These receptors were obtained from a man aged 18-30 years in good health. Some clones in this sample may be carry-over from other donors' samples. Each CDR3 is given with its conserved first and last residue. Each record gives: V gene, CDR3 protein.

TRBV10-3	CAISAAVSSYRDEQYF
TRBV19	CAGGQRELIRTDTQYF
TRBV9	CASSRTRNEQFF
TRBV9	CASSVARTSGEDTQYF
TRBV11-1	CASSLQGSSGELFF
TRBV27	CASSFSRELNIQYF
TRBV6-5	CASTGHLNQPQHF
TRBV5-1	CASSLREVGRARTGELFF
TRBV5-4	CASSLERRAGVEFF
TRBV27	CASRTRDSRYEGYTF
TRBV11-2	CASSLTYRGSETQYF
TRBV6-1	CASSVASRDSLYGYTF
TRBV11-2	CASSFLGFSYEQYF
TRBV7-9	CASSRTNYNEQFF
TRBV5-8	CASSSEHGYTF
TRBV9	CASSAQGQEAFF
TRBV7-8	CASSSEGAKNIQYF
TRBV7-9	CASSLGLAGPIGDTQYF